This T cell receptor beta chain was sequenced during a study of blood T cell repertoires in COVID-19. Across the study: The United States, Italy and Spain supplied acute and convalescent COVID-19 samples. Sample material is recorded as cDNA or gDNA derived from T cells, B-cell-depleted T cells, or PBMCs.

Germline CDR1 is SGHRS and CDR2 is YFSETQ. The CDR3 sequence is 14 residues long. V lost 0 bases, J lost 1 base, and 7 bases lay in between. Per the study methods: Scientists estimated how many nucleated cells there were by amplifying reference gene primers. Produced via immunoSEQ multiplex PCR; TCRdb's table is partial and in-frame only. That table supplies the V and J calls and clone size; D and trimming were determined from the DNA. This repertoire shows fewer than 450,000 clones, 88% found once; its top ten account for roughly 12%. The sequenced sample consisted of peripheral blood. The V and J genes are TRBV5-1 and TRBJ2-5; no definite D call. The sequence derives from a woman aged 45-65 years with COVID-19, enrolled during active disease. This CDR3 is CASSLGASQETQYF. The CDR3 nucleotides read TGCGCCAGCAGCTTGGGGGCCAGCCAAGAGACCCAGTACTTC.